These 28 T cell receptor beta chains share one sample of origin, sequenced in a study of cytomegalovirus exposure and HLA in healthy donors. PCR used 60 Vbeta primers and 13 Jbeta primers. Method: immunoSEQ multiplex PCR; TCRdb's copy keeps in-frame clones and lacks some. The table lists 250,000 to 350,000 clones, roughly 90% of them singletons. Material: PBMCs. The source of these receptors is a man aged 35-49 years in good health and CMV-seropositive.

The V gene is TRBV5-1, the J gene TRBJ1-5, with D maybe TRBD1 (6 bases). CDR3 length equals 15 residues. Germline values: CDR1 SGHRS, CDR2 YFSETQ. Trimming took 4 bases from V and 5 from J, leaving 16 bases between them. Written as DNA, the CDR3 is TGCGCCAGCAGCCCTACAGGGTCCAGGCATCAGCCCCAGCATTTT. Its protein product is CASSPTGSRHQPQHF. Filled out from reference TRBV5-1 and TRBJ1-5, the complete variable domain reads KAGVTQTPRYLIKTRGQQVTLSCSPISGHRSVSWYQQTPGQGLQFLFEYFSETQRNKGNFPGRFSGRQFSNSRSEMNVSTLELGDSALYLCASSPTGSRHQPQHFGDGTRLSIL.

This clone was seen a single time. The CDR3 DNA reads as TGTGCCAGCAGTTTATCGCTCGCAGGGCCTGAAGCTTTCTTT. Translation: CASSLSLAGPEAFF. This chain links TRBV27 with TRBJ1-1; D may be TRBD1 (5 bases). The germline CDR1 and CDR2 sequences are MNHEY and SMNVEV (reference sequence). Trimming took 0 bases from V and 6 from J, leaving 11 bases between them. This CDR3 contains 14 residues.

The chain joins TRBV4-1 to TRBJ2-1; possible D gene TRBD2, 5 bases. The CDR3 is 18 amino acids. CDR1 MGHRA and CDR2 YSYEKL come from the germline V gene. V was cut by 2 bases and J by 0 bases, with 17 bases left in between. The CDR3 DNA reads TGCGCCAGCAGCCAACCTAAAAGCCAGGCGGGCTCCTACAATGAGCAGTTCTTC. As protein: CASSQPKSQAGSYNEQFF.

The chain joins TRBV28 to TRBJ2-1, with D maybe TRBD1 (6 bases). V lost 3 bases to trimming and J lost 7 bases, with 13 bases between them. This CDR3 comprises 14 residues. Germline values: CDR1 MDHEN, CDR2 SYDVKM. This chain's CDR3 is CASSFLTGKNEQFF. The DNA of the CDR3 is TGTGCCAGCAGTTTTCTTACAGGGAAAAATGAGCAGTTCTTC.

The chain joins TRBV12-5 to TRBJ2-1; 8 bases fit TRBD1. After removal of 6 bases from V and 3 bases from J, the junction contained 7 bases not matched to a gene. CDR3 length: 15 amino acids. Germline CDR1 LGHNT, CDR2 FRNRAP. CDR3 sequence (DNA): TGTGCTAGTGGCGGCCAGGACAGGGACTACAATGAGCAGTTCTTC. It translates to CASGGQDRDYNEQFF.

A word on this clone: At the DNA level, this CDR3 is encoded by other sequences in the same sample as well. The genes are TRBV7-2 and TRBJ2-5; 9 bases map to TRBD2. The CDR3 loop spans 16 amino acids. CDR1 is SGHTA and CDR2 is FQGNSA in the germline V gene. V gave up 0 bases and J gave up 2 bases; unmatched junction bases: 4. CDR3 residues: CASSLALAGGQETQYF. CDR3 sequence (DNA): TGTGCCAGCAGCTTAGCCCTGGCGGGAGGGCAAGAGACCCAGTACTTC.

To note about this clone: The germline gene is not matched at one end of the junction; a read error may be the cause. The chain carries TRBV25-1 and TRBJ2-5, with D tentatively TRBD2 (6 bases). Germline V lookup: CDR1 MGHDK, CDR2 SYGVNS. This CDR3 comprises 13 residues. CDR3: CAGRDLAQETQYF. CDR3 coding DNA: TGTGCCGGCAGGGATCTAGCGCAAGAGACCCAGTACTTC.

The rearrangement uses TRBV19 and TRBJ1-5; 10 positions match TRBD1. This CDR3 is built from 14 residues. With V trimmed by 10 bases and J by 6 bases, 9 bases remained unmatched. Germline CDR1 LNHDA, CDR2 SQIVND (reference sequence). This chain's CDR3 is CAIGRQGAGQPQHF. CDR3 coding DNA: TGTGCCATAGGGAGACAGGGGGCTGGTCAGCCCCAGCATTTT.

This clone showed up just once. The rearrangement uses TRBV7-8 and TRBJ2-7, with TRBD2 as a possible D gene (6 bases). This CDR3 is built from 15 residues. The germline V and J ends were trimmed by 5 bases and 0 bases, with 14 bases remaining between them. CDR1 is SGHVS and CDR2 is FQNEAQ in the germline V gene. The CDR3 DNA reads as TGTGCCAGCAGCGTAACCGGGACTGGCTCCTACGAGCAGTACTTC. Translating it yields CASSVTGTGSYEQYF. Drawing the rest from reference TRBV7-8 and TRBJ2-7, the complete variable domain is GAGVSQSPRYKVAKRGQDVALRCDPISGHVSLFWYQQALGQGPEFLTYFQNEAQLDKSGLPSDRFFAERPEGSVSTLKIQRTQQEDSAVYLCASSVTGTGSYEQYFGPGTRLTVT.

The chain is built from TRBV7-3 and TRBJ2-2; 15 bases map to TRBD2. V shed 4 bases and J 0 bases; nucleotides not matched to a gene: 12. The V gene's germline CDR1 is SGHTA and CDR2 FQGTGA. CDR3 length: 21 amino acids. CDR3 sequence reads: CASSSGTSGRPIFANTGELFF. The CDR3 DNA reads TGTGCCAGCAGCTCTGGGACTAGCGGGAGGCCCATTTTCGCGAACACCGGGGAGCTGTTTTTT. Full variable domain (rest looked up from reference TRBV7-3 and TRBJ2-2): GAGVSQTPSNKVTEKGKYVELRCDPISGHTALYWYRQSLGQGPEFLIYFQGTGAADDSGLPNDRFFAVRPEGSVSTLKIQRTERGDSAVYLCASSSGTSGRPIFANTGELFFGEGSRLTVL.

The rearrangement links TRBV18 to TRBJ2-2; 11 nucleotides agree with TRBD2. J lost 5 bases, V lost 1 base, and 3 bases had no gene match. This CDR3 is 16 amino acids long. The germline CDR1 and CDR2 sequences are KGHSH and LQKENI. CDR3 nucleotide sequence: TGTGCCAGCTCACCACTTGGGACTAGCGGAACCGGGGAGCTGTTTTTT. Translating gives CASSPLGTSGTGELFF.

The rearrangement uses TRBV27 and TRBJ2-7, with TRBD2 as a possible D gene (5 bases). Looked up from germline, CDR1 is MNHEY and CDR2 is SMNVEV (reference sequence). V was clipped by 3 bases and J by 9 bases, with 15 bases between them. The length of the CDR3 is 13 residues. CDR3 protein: CASSFDGVNGQYF. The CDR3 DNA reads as TGTGCCAGCAGTTTTGACGGGGTGAACGGGCAGTACTTC.

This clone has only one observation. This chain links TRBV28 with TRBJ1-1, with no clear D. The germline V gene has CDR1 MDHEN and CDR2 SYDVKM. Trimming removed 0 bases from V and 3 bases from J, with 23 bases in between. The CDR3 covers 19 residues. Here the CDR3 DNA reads TGTGCCAGCAGTTTATGGGTCTTGACTTCTAGAAGGTCGGACACTGAAGCTTTCTTT. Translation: CASSLWVLTSRRSDTEAFF.

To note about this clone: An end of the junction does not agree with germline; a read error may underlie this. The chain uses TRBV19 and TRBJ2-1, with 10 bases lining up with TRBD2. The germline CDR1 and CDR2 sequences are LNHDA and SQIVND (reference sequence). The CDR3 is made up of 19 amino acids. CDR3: CASRIGGSGRSRGNNEQFF. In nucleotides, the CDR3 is TGTGCCAGTAGGATAGGGGGTAGCGGGAGGTCCCGGGGCAACAATGAGCAGTTCTTC.

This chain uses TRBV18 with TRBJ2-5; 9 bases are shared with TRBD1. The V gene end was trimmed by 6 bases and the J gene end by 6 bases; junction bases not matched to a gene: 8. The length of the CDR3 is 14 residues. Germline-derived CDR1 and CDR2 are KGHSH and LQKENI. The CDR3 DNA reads TGTGCCAGCTCGCAAACAGGGGGCACGAAGACCCAGTACTTC. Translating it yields CASSQTGGTKTQYF. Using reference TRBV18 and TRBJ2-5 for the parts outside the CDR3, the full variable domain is NAGVMQNPRHLVRRRGQEARLRCSPMKGHSHVYWYRQLPEEGLKFMVYLQKENIIDESGMPKERFSAEFPKEGPSILRIQQVVRGDSAAYFCASSQTGGTKTQYFGPGTRLLVL.

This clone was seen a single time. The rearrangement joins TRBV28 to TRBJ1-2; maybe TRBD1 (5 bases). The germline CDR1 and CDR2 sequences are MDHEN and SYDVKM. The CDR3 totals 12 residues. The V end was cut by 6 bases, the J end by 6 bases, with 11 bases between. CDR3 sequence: CASRTGSHGYTF. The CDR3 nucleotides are TGTGCCAGCAGAACAGGTTCTCATGGCTACACCTTC.

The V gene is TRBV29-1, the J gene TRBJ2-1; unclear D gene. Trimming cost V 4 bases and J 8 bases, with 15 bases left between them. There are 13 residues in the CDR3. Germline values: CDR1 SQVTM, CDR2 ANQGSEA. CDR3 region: CSVGSPRQDEQFF. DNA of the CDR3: TGCAGCGTTGGTTCCCCCCGCCAGGATGAGCAGTTCTTC.

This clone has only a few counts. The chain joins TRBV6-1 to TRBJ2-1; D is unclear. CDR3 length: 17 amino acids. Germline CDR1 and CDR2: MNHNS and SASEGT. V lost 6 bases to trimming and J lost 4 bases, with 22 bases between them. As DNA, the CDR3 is TGTGCCAGCAGGGAACAAGCAACTCTGTCTAGTTACAATGAGCAGTTCTTC. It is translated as CASREQATLSSYNEQFF.

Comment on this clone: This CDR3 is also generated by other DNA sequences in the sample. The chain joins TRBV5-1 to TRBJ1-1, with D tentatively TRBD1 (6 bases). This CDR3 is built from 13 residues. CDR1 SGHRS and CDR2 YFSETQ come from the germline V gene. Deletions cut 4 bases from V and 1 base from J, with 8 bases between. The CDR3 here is CASSLGGNTEAFF. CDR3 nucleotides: TGCGCCAGCAGCCTAGGGGGGAACACTGAAGCTTTCTTT.

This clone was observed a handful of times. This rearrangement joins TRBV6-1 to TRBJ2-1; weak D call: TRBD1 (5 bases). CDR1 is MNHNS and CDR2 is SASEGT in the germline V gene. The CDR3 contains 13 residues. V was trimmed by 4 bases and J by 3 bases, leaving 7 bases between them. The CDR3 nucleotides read TGTGCCAGCAGTGTGGACAACTACAATGAGCAGTTCTTC. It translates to CASSVDNYNEQFF.

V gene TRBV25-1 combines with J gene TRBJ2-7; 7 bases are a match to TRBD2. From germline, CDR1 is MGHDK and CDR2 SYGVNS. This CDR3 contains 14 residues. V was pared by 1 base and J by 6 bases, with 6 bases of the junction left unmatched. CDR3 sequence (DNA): TGTGCCAGCAGTGAATCTCTAGCGGAGACCGAGCAGTACTTC. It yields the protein CASSESLAETEQYF.

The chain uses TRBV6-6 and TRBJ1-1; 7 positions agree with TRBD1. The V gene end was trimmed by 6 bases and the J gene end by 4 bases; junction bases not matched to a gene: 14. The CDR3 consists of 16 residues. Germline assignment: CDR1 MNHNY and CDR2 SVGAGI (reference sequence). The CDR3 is CASSYDPTGSGTEAFF. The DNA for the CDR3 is TGTGCCAGCAGCTACGACCCGACAGGGTCAGGCACTGAAGCTTTCTTT.

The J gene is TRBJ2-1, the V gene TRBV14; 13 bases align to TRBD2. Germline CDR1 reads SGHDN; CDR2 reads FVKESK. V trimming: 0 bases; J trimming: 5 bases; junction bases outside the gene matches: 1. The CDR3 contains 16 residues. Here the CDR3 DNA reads TGTGCCAGCAGCCAAGACGGGACTAGCGGGAACAATGAGCAGTTCTTC. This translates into CASSQDGTSGNNEQFF.

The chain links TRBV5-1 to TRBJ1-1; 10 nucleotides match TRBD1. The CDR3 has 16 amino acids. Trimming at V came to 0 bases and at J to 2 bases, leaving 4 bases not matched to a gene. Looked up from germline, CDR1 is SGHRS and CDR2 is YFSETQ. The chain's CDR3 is CASSLAGQGLNTEAFF. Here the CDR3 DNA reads TGCGCCAGCAGCTTGGCGGGACAGGGGCTAAACACTGAAGCTTTCTTT.

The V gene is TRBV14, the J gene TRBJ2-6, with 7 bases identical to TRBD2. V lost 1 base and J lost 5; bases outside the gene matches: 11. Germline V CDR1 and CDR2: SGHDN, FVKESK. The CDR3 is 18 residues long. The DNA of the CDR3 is TGTGCCAGCAGCCAAGCCGGGGGGTATTTCGGACGGGCCAACGTCCTGACTTTC. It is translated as CASSQAGGYFGRANVLTF.

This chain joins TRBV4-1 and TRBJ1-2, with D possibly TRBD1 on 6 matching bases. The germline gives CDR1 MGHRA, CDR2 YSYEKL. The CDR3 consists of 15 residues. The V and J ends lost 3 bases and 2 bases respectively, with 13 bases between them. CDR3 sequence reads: CASSQEPGQNYGYTF. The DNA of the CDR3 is TGCGCCAGCAGCCAGGAACCGGGACAAAACTATGGCTACACCTTC.

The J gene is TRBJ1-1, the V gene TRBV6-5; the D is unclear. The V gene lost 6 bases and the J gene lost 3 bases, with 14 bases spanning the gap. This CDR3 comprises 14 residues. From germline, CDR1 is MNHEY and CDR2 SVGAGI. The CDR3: CASRRGGKDTEAFF. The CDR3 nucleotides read TGTGCCAGCAGGAGAGGAGGGAAGGACACTGAAGCTTTCTTT.

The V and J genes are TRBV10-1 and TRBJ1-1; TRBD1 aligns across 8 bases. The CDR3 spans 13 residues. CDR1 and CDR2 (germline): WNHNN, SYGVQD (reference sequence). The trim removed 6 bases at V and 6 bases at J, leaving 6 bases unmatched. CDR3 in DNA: TGCGCCAGCAGGATGGACAGGGTAGCTGAAGCTTTCTTT. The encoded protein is CASRMDRVAEAFF.